A single sample is the source of the 32 T cell receptor beta chains below, sequenced in a study of T cells after yellow fever vaccination. TCRdb fed the 5' RACE reads into MiXCR, producing one record per CDR3 protein. Here the sample spans some 420,000 distinct CDR3 sequences, 18% being singletons. This sample comprised PBMCs, obtained before the yellow fever booster vaccination. Source of these receptors: a man in his late teens or twenties who received the YFV17D yellow fever vaccine.

CDR3 region: CASSTSSTDTQYF. In DNA form, the CDR3 reads TGTGCCAGCAGTACCTCTAGCACAGATACGCAGTATTTT. The rearrangement links TRBV3-1 to TRBJ2-3; D is uncertain. The CDR3 is 13 amino acids. V lost 6 bases, J lost 0 bases, and 7 bases lay in between. Germline CDR1 reads LGHDT; CDR2 reads YNNKEL (reference sequence).

The chain recombines TRBV6-5 with TRBJ2-5; perhaps D is TRBD1 or TRBD2 (6 bases each). The CDR3 has 13 amino acids. Per germline, CDR1 MNHEY and CDR2 SVGAGI. V was trimmed by 8 bases and J by 5 bases, leaving 15 bases between them. CDR3 sequence reads: CASSNEGGETQYF. The DNA of the CDR3 is TGTGCCAGCTCTAACGAAGGGGGGGAGACCCAGTACTTC.

This clonotype was counted ten times or more. The DNA of the CDR3 is TGTGCCAGCAGCGCCCTTGTAGGGGGCTACACCTTC. This sequence encodes CASSALVGGYTF. The chain has TRBV6-5 and TRBJ1-2; D ambiguous. Germline lookup yields CDR1 MNHEY and CDR2 SVGAGI. Trimming stripped 6 bases from V and 8 bases from J, with 13 bases between. The CDR3 is 12 amino acids.

J is TRBJ2-1 and V is TRBV6-5; 7 bases are shared with TRBD1. The CDR3 spans 14 residues. The V segment lost 2 bases and the J segment 6 bases; nucleotides outside the gene matches: 4. The germline V gene encodes CDR1 MNHEY and CDR2 SVGAGI. CDR3 DNA: TGTGCCAGCAGTTACCTCGACAGGGTCAATGAGCAGTTCTTC. It is translated as CASSYLDRVNEQFF.

The chain recombines TRBV27 with TRBJ1-1; D ambiguous. V lost 5 bases and J 4 bases, leaving 17 bases between the germline ends. Looked up from germline, CDR1 is MNHEY and CDR2 is SMNVEV (reference sequence). The CDR3 is 15 residues long. CDR3 region: CASSEWSSSTTEAFF. The CDR3 region has the DNA TGTGCCAGCAGTGAGTGGTCATCCTCGACCACTGAAGCTTTCTTT.

This chain links TRBV5-5 with TRBJ2-1; 9 bases match TRBD2. The CDR3 loop spans 14 amino acids. The germline gives CDR1 SGHKS, CDR2 YYEKEE (reference sequence). J gave up 8 bases and V 4 bases, and 7 bases lay outside the gene matches. As DNA, the CDR3 is TGTGCCAGCAGCGCGGGGGGGTGGATCGATGAGCAGTTCTTC. Its translation: CASSAGGWIDEQFF.

The V and J genes are TRBV6-5 and TRBJ1-2, with D tentatively TRBD1 (5 bases). V was cut by 3 bases and J by 6 bases, with 17 bases left in between. From germline, CDR1 is MNHEY and CDR2 SVGAGI. The CDR3 length is 15 residues. CDR3 DNA sequence: TGTGCCAGCAGTTATGGCCCAGGGAGGCGGAATGGCTACACCTTC. Encoded protein: CASSYGPGRRNGYTF.

This clonotype appeared a few times. The CDR3 region is CASRQPGPRGWSYGYTF. CDR3 sequence (DNA): TGTGCCAGCAGGCAGCCTGGTCCCAGGGGTTGGTCCTATGGCTACACCTTC. V usage is TRBV12-3 or TRBV12-4 and J usage is TRBJ1-2, with D possibly being TRBD1 (6 bases). The CDR3 runs 17 residues. The V and J ends lost 6 bases and 4 bases respectively, with 24 bases between them.

This clonotype came up many times. This chain's CDR3 is CASSGTVQQYF. In DNA form, the CDR3 reads TGTGCCAGCAGCGGGACCGTACAGCAGTACTTC. The rearrangement joins TRBV6-2 or TRBV6-3 to TRBJ2-7; perhaps D is TRBD1 or TRBD2 (5 bases each). The CDR3 contains 11 residues. CDR1 is MNHEY, CDR2 SVGEGT, per germline. V shed 6 bases and J shed 8 bases, with 11 bases lying between them.

This clonotype was counted at least ten times. This chain joins TRBV25-1 and TRBJ2-5, with D possibly matching TRBD1 (6 bases). Deletions cut 4 bases from V and 3 bases from J, with 9 bases between. The CDR3 extends over 13 amino acids. In germline, CDR1 is MGHDK, CDR2 SYGVNS. CDR3 sequence reads: CASSVPGEETQYF. CDR3 bases: TGTGCCAGCAGTGTGCCAGGGGAAGAGACCCAGTACTTC. Full variable domain (rest looked up from reference TRBV25-1 and TRBJ2-5): EADIYQTPRYLVIGTGKKITLECSQTMGHDKMYWYQQDPGMELHLIHYSYGVNSTEKGDLSSESTVSRIRTEHFPLTLESARPSHTSQYLCASSVPGEETQYFGPGTRLLVL.

This clonotype came up a few times. The chain recombines TRBV7-2 with TRBJ1-1; no clear D. This CDR3 is built from 15 residues. Looked up from germline, CDR1 is SGHTA and CDR2 is FQGNSA. Trimming cost V 2 bases and J 1 base, with 11 bases left between them. The CDR3 loop reads CASSLWGGSNTEAFF. CDR3 DNA: TGTGCCAGCAGCTTATGGGGAGGGTCGAACACTGAAGCTTTCTTT. Full variable domain (missing parts from reference TRBV7-2 and TRBJ1-1): GAGVSQSPSNKVTEKGKDVELRCDPISGHTALYWYRQSLGQGLEFLIYFQGNSAPDKSGLPSDRFSAERTGGSVSTLTIQRTQQEDSAVYLCASSLWGGSNTEAFFGQGTRLTVV.

This clonotype has only a few counts. The J gene is TRBJ2-4, the V gene TRBV4-1; TRBD2 agrees at 10 bases. The CDR3 sequence is 18 residues long. CDR1 MGHRA and CDR2 YSYEKL come from the germline V gene. Germline trimming cut 8 bases from V and 0 bases from J; bases unmatched to any gene: 13. Here the CDR3 reads CASGGRLAGVSAKNIQYF. The CDR3, as DNA: TGCGCCAGCGGTGGGAGGCTAGCGGGGGTATCAGCCAAAAACATTCAGTACTTC.

The CDR3 spells CASDNSGSPLHF. The CDR3 DNA sequence: TGTGCCAGTGACAATTCGGGATCACCCCTCCACTTT. V and J are TRBV28 and TRBJ1-6; no definite D call. V lost 9 bases and J 10 bases, leaving 13 bases between the germline ends. Germline V gene data show CDR1 as MDHEN and CDR2 as SYDVKM. This CDR3 spans 12 amino acids.

The sample holds a few counts of this clonotype. The genes are TRBV7-9 and TRBJ2-3, with D maybe TRBD2 (5 bases). Trimming shortened V by 3 bases and J by 3 bases, and 19 bases separated the two germline ends. The CDR3 is made up of 17 amino acids. The germline CDR1 and CDR2 sequences are SEHNR and FQNEAQ (reference sequence). The CDR3 sequence is CASSFEDFSIGTDTQYF. The CDR3 DNA is TGTGCCAGCAGCTTCGAGGACTTCTCCATTGGAACAGATACGCAGTATTTT.

A few counts support this clonotype. The chain combines TRBV3-1 with TRBJ2-7; D unclear. This CDR3 has 14 amino acids. With 4 bases removed from V and 3 bases from J, the gap between germline ends came to 13 bases. Germline V gene data show CDR1 as LGHDT and CDR2 as YNNKEL (reference sequence). DNA of the CDR3: TGTGCCAGCAGCCCGGACGCCTGGGTCTACGAGCAGTACTTC. Protein: CASSPDAWVYEQYF.

This clonotype occurred a few times. The chain couples TRBV9 to TRBJ1-1, with D unclear. This CDR3 has 15 residues. Trimming took off 3 bases at V and 4 bases at J, with 16 bases between the two ends. The germline gives CDR1 SGDLS, CDR2 YYNGEE. For the CDR3, the DNA is TGTGCCAGCAGCGCACGTATCGGGGTCGGCACTGAAGCTTTCTTT. Translating gives CASSARIGVGTEAFF.

This clonotype was observed a handful of times. CDR3 loop: CASSLQTDIEAFF. In DNA form, the CDR3 reads TGTGCCAGCAGCCTCCAGACAGACATAGAAGCTTTCTTT. The chain is built from TRBV7-8 and TRBJ1-1; D may be TRBD1 (5 bases). Looked up from germline, CDR1 is SGHVS and CDR2 is FQNEAQ. V lost 5 bases to trimming and J lost 8 bases, with 15 bases between them. The CDR3 runs to 13 residues.

The chain uses TRBV7-9 and TRBJ2-7, with 8 bases lining up with TRBD1. Germline lookup yields CDR1 SEHNR and CDR2 FQNEAQ (reference sequence). The CDR3 covers 16 residues. V was clipped by 2 bases and J by 0 bases; unmatched bases: 6. The DNA of the CDR3 is TGTGCCAGCAGCTTACTCCAGACAGGGGTCTCCTACGAGCAGTACTTC. It encodes CASSLLQTGVSYEQYF.

V usage is TRBV6-5 and J usage is TRBJ2-7; D perhaps matches TRBD1 (6 bases). This CDR3 contains 13 residues. The ends were cut back, 6 bases at V and 7 bases at J, with 16 bases in the middle. From germline, CDR1 is MNHEY and CDR2 SVGAGI. The CDR3 region has the DNA TGTGCCAGCAGCCCTAACAGGGTTGGTGAGCAGTACGTC. Protein sequence: CASSPNRVGEQYV.

This chain joins TRBV5-1 and TRBJ1-1; D is perhaps TRBD1 (6 bases). CDR3 length equals 14 residues. Germline V gene lookup returns CDR1 SGHRS and CDR2 YFSETQ. With 2 bases removed from V and 1 base from J, the gap between germline ends came to 9 bases. CDR3 coding DNA: TGCGCCAGCAGCTTCGAGGGACAGAACACTGAAGCTTTCTTT. The encoded protein is CASSFEGQNTEAFF. The whole variable domain, remainder taken from reference TRBV5-1 and TRBJ1-1, is KAGVTQTPRYLIKTRGQQVTLSCSPISGHRSVSWYQQTPGQGLQFLFEYFSETQRNKGNFPGRFSGRQFSNSRSEMNVSTLELGDSALYLCASSFEGQNTEAFFGQGTRLTVV.

The V and J genes are TRBV12-3 or TRBV12-4 and TRBJ1-5; perhaps TRBD1 as D (6 bases). V was pared by 5 bases and J by 6 bases, with 14 bases between. CDR3 length equals 14 residues. For the CDR3, the DNA is TGTGCCAGCAGTAGGCCGGGGGCAAGTCAGCCCCAGCATTTT. Amino acids: CASSRPGASQPQHF.

A few counts support this clonotype. The CDR3 region is CASSGGGLHTGELFF. CDR3 DNA sequence: TGTGCCAGCAGCGGAGGGGGACTTCACACCGGGGAGCTGTTTTTT. The chain employs TRBV9 and TRBJ2-2; D tentatively fits TRBD1 or TRBD2 (6 bases each). Germline assignment: CDR1 SGDLS and CDR2 YYNGEE. CDR3 length equals 15 residues. The V gene lost 3 bases and the J gene lost 3 bases, with 12 bases spanning the gap.

This clonotype has only one observation. V is TRBV29-1 and J is TRBJ1-4; D not certain. Germline assignment: CDR1 SQVTM and CDR2 ANQGSEA. This CDR3 region has 12 residues. V lost 8 bases to trimming and J lost 1 base, with 8 bases between them. The CDR3, as DNA: TGCAGCTGTATGGTAACTAATGAAAAACTGTTTTTT. Residues: CSCMVTNEKLFF.

CDR3 residues: CASSQPLAGARAEAFF. As DNA, the CDR3 is TGCGCCAGCAGCCAACCCCTCGCGGGGGCGAGGGCTGAAGCTTTCTTT. The rearrangement links TRBV4-1 to TRBJ1-1; D is possibly TRBD1 (6 bases). This CDR3 spans 16 amino acids. Germline V lookup: CDR1 MGHRA, CDR2 YSYEKL. V was trimmed by 2 bases and J by 6 bases, leaving 19 bases between them.

The rearrangement links TRBV20-1 to TRBJ1-1, with 10 bases matching TRBD1. Trimming cost V 5 bases and J 6 bases; bases outside gene matches: 3. The CDR3 runs 12 residues. From germline, CDR1 is DFQATT and CDR2 SNEGSKA (reference sequence). The CDR3 DNA sequence: TGCAGTGCTGGGACAGGGGACGCTGAAGCTTTCTTT. Translated: CSAGTGDAEAFF.

The chain recombines TRBV9 with TRBJ2-1; D gene uncertain. Germline V gene data show CDR1 as SGDLS and CDR2 as YYNGEE. CDR3 length: 14 amino acids. V gave up 3 bases and J gave up 8 bases, with 15 bases separating them. In DNA, the CDR3 is TGTGCCAGCAGCGAAGCCGGCAGTCGCGATGAGCAGTTCTTC. Encoded protein: CASSEAGSRDEQFF.

This clonotype was observed a handful of times. V and J are TRBV20-1 and TRBJ2-4, with a tentative D call TRBD2 (5 bases). Germline loops: CDR1 DFQATT, CDR2 SNEGSKA (reference sequence). The germline V and J ends were trimmed by 3 bases and 1 base, with 10 bases remaining between them. The CDR3 is 14 residues long. CDR3 protein: CSASEGAAKNIQYF. For the CDR3, the DNA is TGCAGTGCTAGTGAGGGTGCGGCCAAAAACATTCAGTACTTC.

The chain employs TRBV5-1 and TRBJ1-6; D unclear. The CDR3 sequence is 13 residues long. The germline V gene encodes CDR1 SGHRS and CDR2 YFSETQ. Trimming stripped 1 base from V and 10 bases from J, with 9 bases between. Here the CDR3 reads CASSLSGESPLHF. The CDR3 nucleotides are TGCGCCAGCAGCTTGTCTGGGGAATCACCCCTCCACTTT.

V and J are TRBV24-1 and TRBJ2-2; D uncertain. CDR3 length: 14 residues. CDR1 is KGHDR and CDR2 is SFDVKD in the germline V gene. V lost 1 base and J lost 4, with 6 bases in between. The CDR3 sequence: CATSDFEATGELFF. CDR3 sequence (DNA): TGTGCCACCAGTGATTTCGAGGCCACCGGGGAGCTGTTTTTT.

This chain connects TRBV11-2 to TRBJ2-7; D unresolved. The V gene's germline CDR1 is SGHAT and CDR2 FQNNGV. The CDR3 length is 15 residues. With 5 bases removed from V and 3 bases from J, the gap between germline ends came to 17 bases. In DNA form, the CDR3 reads TGTGCCAGCAGCCCAAGCTCCGGGCAATACTACGAGCAGTACGTC. Translation: CASSPSSGQYYEQYV.

This clonotype occurred a few times. V is TRBV29-1 and J is TRBJ2-1; D gene ambiguous. This CDR3 is built from 13 residues. Trimming stripped 1 base from V and 10 bases from J, with 14 bases between. CDR1 and CDR2 (germline): SQVTM, ANQGSEA. In DNA, the CDR3 is TGCAGCGTTGAAGCCTCCATGGGGATAGAGCAGTTCTTC. Translating gives CSVEASMGIEQFF.

This clonotype appeared a few times. This rearrangement joins TRBV29-1 to TRBJ1-2; a possible D gene is TRBD1 (5 bases). This CDR3 comprises 13 residues. Germline values: CDR1 SQVTM, CDR2 ANQGSEA. V was cut by 6 bases and J by 4 bases, with 15 bases left in between. The CDR3 loop is CSVVTGEPYGYTF. The CDR3 region has the DNA TGCAGCGTCGTAACAGGTGAACCCTATGGCTACACCTTC.